This T cell receptor beta chain derives from a study of CD8 T cells in Susac syndrome. The CDR3 has 17 amino acids. The trim removed 6 bases at V and 5 bases at J, leaving 12 bases unmatched. Isolation of CD8+ and CD4+ T cells was performed negatively, whereas enrichment of TEMRA cells was done by FACS. RNA in amounts of 0.5 to 1 ug was reverse transcribed with random hexamers. TCRdb passed the immunoSEQ multiplex PCR reads through MiXCR, listing each CDR3 protein once. The sample contains over 150,000 distinct CDR3 sequences, about 94% of which appear only once. The clonotype was recovered from a human donor with multiple sclerosis. The J gene is TRBJ2-5, the V gene TRBV12-3 or TRBV12-4; 13 bases fit TRBD2. The sequenced sample was CD4+ T cells from PBMCs. The CDR3 coding sequence is TGTGCCAGCAGCTCAAATTGGGGACTAGCGGGATGGGAGACCCAGTACTTC. Its translation: CASSSNWGLAGWETQYF.